This T cell receptor beta chain was recorded in a study of PD-L1 blockade in urothelial cancer. Overall study: Every 3 weeks, patients received intravenous atezolizumab 1,200 mg, beginning 2014. Findings and limits, study-wide: Greater 3-week expansion of tumor-associated blood clones was recorded for durable-benefit patients.

With regard to this clone: Its matching antigen is unknown.

Documented time point: pretreatment peripheral blood. Samples were collected from each patient before treatment and during treatment. Each patient gave between 1 and 8 of them in total. Added to each PCR by spiking were synthetic TCR analog templates. The assay was immunoSEQ multiplex PCR, and TCRdb's table has in-frame clones only and misses some. Of about 47,000 clones in the sample, 80% were seen once. Germline lookup yields CDR1 MNHEY and CDR2 SMNVEV (reference sequence). The CDR3 length is 14 residues. The V and J ends lost 7 bases and 8 bases, in that order; junction bases with no gene match: 11.

This sequence joins TRBV27 and TRBJ2-3, with 8 bases that match TRBD1. The sequencing used PBMCs, collected around atezolizumab (anti-PD-L1) treatment. The TCR was taken from a man between 60 and 75 years old with urothelial cancer. DNA for the CDR3: TGTGCCAGCACCCCCGAAGAACAGGGGGGTACGCAGTATTTT. Amino acid sequence: CASTPEEQGGTQYF.